The rows below give T cell receptor beta chains drawn from one sample of a study of cytomegalovirus exposure and HLA in healthy donors. This table comes from immunoSEQ multiplex PCR, and its TCRdb copy is limited to in-frame clones, with some not included. The repertoire holds around 160,000 clones, with roughly 88% as singletons. The specimen sequenced was PBMCs. Every receptor here comes from a woman between 18 and 29 years old in good health and CMV-seronegative. CDR3s include the opening cysteine and the closing phenylalanine or tryptophan. D genes are given only for firm matches. Where a row states a size, it is once, few, many or the class of an expanded clone; other rows omit it.

J gene	clone size	D gene	V gene	CDR3 protein	CDR3 DNA
TRBJ2-3	.	.	TRBV2	CASQPGIRTDTQYF	TGTGCCAGTCAGCCGGGAATACGCACAGATACGCAGTATTTT
TRBJ1-5	.	.	TRBV7-8	CASSFNSNQPQHF	TGTGCCAGCAGCTTCAATAGCAATCAGCCCCAGCATTTT
TRBJ1-1	.	TRBD1	TRBV7-6	CASSDSQGVGTEAFF	TGTGCCAGCAGCGACTCACAGGGGGTTGGGACTGAAGCTTTCTTT
TRBJ1-5	.	.	TRBV10-3	CAISEQGTGNQPQHF	TGTGCCATCAGTGAACAGGGTACAGGGAATCAGCCCCAGCATTTT
TRBJ2-7	.	.	TRBV7-9	CASSLWGQGSSYEQYF	TGTGCCAGCAGCTTATGGGGCCAGGGAAGCTCCTACGAGCAGTACTTC
TRBJ2-7	few	TRBD1	TRBV27	CASSLVQGHRGSIYEQYF	TGTGCCAGCAGTTTAGTTCAGGGTCACAGGGGATCAATCTACGAGCAGTACTTC
TRBJ1-5	.	TRBD1	TRBV2	CASGRDRDQPQHF	TGTGCCAGCGGACGGGACAGGGATCAGCCCCAGCATTTT
TRBJ1-5	.	.	TRBV19	CASSIGRANGQPQHF	TGTGCCAGTAGTATTGGCAGGGCAAACGGTCAGCCCCAGCATTTT
TRBJ1-1	.	.	TRBV4-1	CASSPPRSPNTEAFF	TGCGCCAGCAGCCCACCTCGGAGCCCGAACACTGAAGCTTTCTTT
TRBJ2-7	.	TRBD1	TRBV19	CASSTGTASFEQYF	TGTGCCAGTAGTACCGGGACAGCCTCGTTCGAGCAGTACTTC
TRBJ2-3	once	.	TRBV13	CASTRRRPSDTQYF	TGTGCCAGCACCAGGAGGAGGCCATCAGATACGCAGTATTTT
TRBJ1-2	.	TRBD1	TRBV6-1	CASSEVWTGGLGGYTF	TGTGCCAGCAGTGAAGTTTGGACAGGGGGTTTAGGTGGCTACACCTTC
TRBJ1-2	few	TRBD1	TRBV5-1	CASSSGTGDGYTF	TGCGCCAGCAGCTCCGGGACAGGGGACGGCTACACCTTC
TRBJ1-5	once	TRBD1	TRBV23-1	CASSLVDDREIRGSNQPQHF	TGCGCCAGCAGTCTAGTTGACGACAGGGAAATAAGGGGCAGCAATCAGCCCCAGCATTTT
TRBJ2-2	.	.	TRBV5-1	CASSLDSTGELFF	TGCGCCAGCAGCTTGGACTCGACCGGGGAGCTGTTTTTT
TRBJ2-7	.	.	TRBV5-6	CASSSGSGYEQYF	TGTGCCAGCAGTTCAGGGTCAGGGTACGAGCAGTACTTC
TRBJ1-2	few	.	TRBV19	CASSMGHTNYGYTF	TGTGCCAGTAGTATGGGACACACCAATTATGGCTACACCTTC
TRBJ2-3	once	.	TRBV5-1	CASSLRTTANTDTQYF	TGCGCCAGCAGCTTAAGGACTACCGCCAATACAGATACGCAGTATTTT